The next 29 T cell receptor beta chains were all read from a single sample in a study of blood T cell repertoires in COVID-19. Using immunoSEQ multiplex PCR, the repertoire was profiled, and TCRdb retains in-frame clones only, with some absent. The top ten clones hold 4% of a sample with over 140,000 clones, roughly four fifths of them seen once. Sequences were obtained from peripheral blood. All receptors derive from a woman in her sixties or seventies with acute or convalescent COVID-19.

V gene TRBV5-1 combines with J gene TRBJ2-2, with D possibly being TRBD2 (5 bases). There are 14 residues in the CDR3. V shed 4 bases and J shed 8 bases, with 15 bases lying between them. Germline-derived CDR1 and CDR2 are SGHRS and YFSETQ. In DNA, the CDR3 is TGCGCCAGCAGCGCTGGTCGGGGAGAGGGGGAGCTGTTTTTT. The encoded protein is CASSAGRGEGELFF.

The DNA of the CDR3 is TGTGCCAGCAGTTATTCGGGGGGGACAGGGAAGGAAGAGCAGTACTTC. Protein: CASSYSGGTGKEEQYF. The rearrangement joins TRBV27 to TRBJ2-7, with a tentative D call TRBD1 (9 bases). The CDR3 has 16 residues. With 4 bases removed from V and 7 bases from J, the gap between germline ends came to 23 bases. Germline V lookup: CDR1 MNHEY, CDR2 SMNVEV (reference sequence).

The V call is TRBV5-4, the J call TRBJ2-7; no definite D call. This CDR3 spans 15 amino acids. The V gene lost 2 bases and the J gene lost 0 bases, with 12 bases spanning the gap. The germline V gene has CDR1 SGHNT and CDR2 YYREEE (reference sequence). CDR3 amino acids: CASSLGAPVSYEQYF. The DNA of the CDR3 is TGTGCCAGCAGCTTAGGAGCCCCCGTCTCCTACGAGCAGTACTTC.

The chain couples TRBV20-1 to TRBJ2-1, with D perhaps matching TRBD2 (5 bases). Trimming removed 5 bases from V and 8 bases from J, with 10 bases in between. Germline V CDR1 and CDR2: DFQATT, SNEGSKA (reference sequence). There are 11 residues in the CDR3. The CDR3 DNA reads as TGCAGTGCTGCCGAGGGCTATGAGCAGTTCTTC. This sequence encodes CSAAEGYEQFF.

The chain recombines TRBV28 with TRBJ2-2, with D uncertain. The germline V gene has CDR1 MDHEN and CDR2 SYDVKM. V gave up 5 bases and J gave up 8 bases, with 15 bases separating them. The CDR3 is 14 residues long. CDR3: CASSPPTHRGELFF. DNA of the CDR3: TGTGCCAGCAGTCCCCCGACTCACCGTGGGGAGCTGTTTTTT.

Only a few counts were recorded for this clone. The CDR3 DNA reads TGCAGTGCTAGTAGTCTAGCGGGGTCCGATGGGTTCGAGCAGTACTTC. It encodes CSASSLAGSDGFEQYF. The chain joins TRBV20-1 to TRBJ2-7; 9 bases agree with TRBD2. This CDR3 has 16 amino acids. The germline V gene encodes CDR1 DFQATT and CDR2 SNEGSKA (reference sequence). V shed 3 bases and J 6 bases; nucleotides not matched to a gene: 15.

V and J are TRBV5-1 and TRBJ1-2; D ambiguous. V shed 5 bases and J shed 2 bases, with 7 bases lying between them. The germline V gene has CDR1 SGHRS and CDR2 YFSETQ. This CDR3 contains 12 residues. CDR3 sequence: CASRSGNYGYTF. The CDR3 nucleotides read TGCGCCAGCAGGAGCGGAAACTATGGCTACACCTTC.

This clone was recorded once. This chain joins TRBV28 and TRBJ1-1; D gene unclear. CDR1 is MDHEN, CDR2 SYDVKM, per germline. V lost 7 bases and J lost 3, with 9 bases in between. The CDR3 spans 12 residues. DNA of the CDR3: TGTGCCAGCAATGACGGGGACACTGAAGCTTTCTTT. Protein sequence: CASNDGDTEAFF.

The genes are TRBV12-3 or TRBV12-4 and TRBJ1-2; possibly TRBD1 for D (5 bases). The CDR3 consists of 13 residues. The V end was cut by 2 bases, the J end by 6 bases, with 10 bases between. In DNA form, the CDR3 reads TGTGCCAGCAGTTTAATGGCAGGGCATGGCTACACCTTC. Protein: CASSLMAGHGYTF.

The V and J genes are TRBV18 and TRBJ1-1, with D perhaps TRBD1 (5 bases). This CDR3 has 14 amino acids. Per germline, CDR1 KGHSH and CDR2 LQKENI. Trimming left V 5 bases short and J 4 bases short, with 14 bases between. The CDR3 DNA sequence: TGTGCCAGCTCAGCGGGACTTAGGGTCACTGAAGCTTTCTTT. It translates to CASSAGLRVTEAFF. The entire variable domain, with the rest obtained from reference TRBV18 and TRBJ1-1, is as follows: NAGVMQNPRHLVRRRGQEARLRCSPMKGHSHVYWYRQLPEEGLKFMVYLQKENIIDESGMPKERFSAEFPKEGPSILRIQQVVRGDSAAYFCASSAGLRVTEAFFGQGTRLTVV.

The chain uses TRBV5-1 and TRBJ1-5; no firm D call. The CDR3 extends over 16 amino acids. CDR1 and CDR2 from the germline V gene are SGHRS and YFSETQ. V gave up 0 bases and J gave up 6 bases, with 16 bases separating them. The CDR3 loop is CASSLDGPVRGQPQHF. For the CDR3, the DNA is TGCGCCAGCAGCTTGGATGGCCCAGTAAGAGGTCAGCCCCAGCATTTT.

In its sample, this clone was seen a few times. The V call is TRBV11-2, the J call TRBJ2-2; D call uncertain. The germline V gene encodes CDR1 SGHAT and CDR2 FQNNGV. V was cut by 2 bases and J by 6 bases, with 10 bases left in between. The CDR3 consists of 14 residues. In DNA form, the CDR3 reads TGTGCCAGCAGCTTAATCTCTGGGCCCGGGGAGCTGTTTTTT. This sequence encodes CASSLISGPGELFF.

This sequence joins TRBV6-6 and TRBJ1-3, with D possibly TRBD1 on 5 matching bases. Germline V lookup: CDR1 MNHNY, CDR2 SVGAGI (reference sequence). This CDR3 has 16 residues. Trimming took 2 bases from V and 2 from J, leaving 13 bases between them. The CDR3 DNA sequence: TGTGCCAGCAGTTACAAGGGGAAGATTACTGGAAACACCATATATTTT. Its translation: CASSYKGKITGNTIYF.

Concerning this clone: The same CDR3 also results from other DNA sequences found in this sample. The V gene is TRBV3-1 (or the pseudogene TRBV3-2), the J gene TRBJ2-1; 9 nucleotides agree with TRBD2. V lost 0 bases and J lost 0; bases outside the gene matches: 6. The CDR3 runs 18 residues. Germline values: CDR1 LGHDT, CDR2 YNNKEL (reference sequence). Written as DNA, the CDR3 is TGTGCCAGCAGCCAAGATGGACTAGCGTTGAGCTCCTACAATGAGCAGTTCTTC. This sequence encodes CASSQDGLALSSYNEQFF.

The V gene is TRBV11-1, the J gene TRBJ1-3, with a possible D match to TRBD1 (5 bases). CDR1 and CDR2 (germline): SGHAT, FQDESV (reference sequence). Trimming pared 5 bases from V and 2 bases from J, leaving 10 bases between. This CDR3 has 14 amino acids. The CDR3 is CASSRPGPGNTIYF. CDR3 bases: TGTGCCAGCAGCCGCCCAGGGCCTGGAAACACCATATATTTT. Using reference TRBV11-1 and TRBJ1-3 for the parts outside the CDR3, the full variable domain is EAEVAQSPRYKITEKSQAVAFWCDPISGHATLYWYRQILGQGPELLVQFQDESVVDDSQLPKDRFSAERLKGVDSTLKIQPAELGDSAMYLCASSRPGPGNTIYFGEGSWLTVV.

The rearrangement uses TRBV5-1 and TRBJ1-4; 7 bases are shared with TRBD1. Trimming cost V 4 bases and J 8 bases; bases outside gene matches: 8. The CDR3 length is 14 residues. Germline-derived CDR1 and CDR2 are SGHRS and YFSETQ. CDR3 DNA sequence: TGCGCCAGCAGCCCATTTACAGGGGAGGAAAAACTGTTTTTT. Its translation: CASSPFTGEEKLFF. Combining the CDR3 with reference TRBV5-1 and TRBJ1-4 gives the whole variable domain KAGVTQTPRYLIKTRGQQVTLSCSPISGHRSVSWYQQTPGQGLQFLFEYFSETQRNKGNFPGRFSGRQFSNSRSEMNVSTLELGDSALYLCASSPFTGEEKLFFGSGTQLSVL.

This clone was seen only a few times. This sequence joins TRBV7-2 and TRBJ1-5; D is perhaps TRBD1 (5 bases). With 1 base removed from V and 4 bases from J, the gap between germline ends came to 17 bases. Germline CDR1 and CDR2: SGHTA and FQGNSA. The CDR3 contains 17 residues. CDR3 amino acids: CASSLGSGVVENQPQHF. In DNA, the CDR3 is TGTGCCAGCAGCTTAGGGTCGGGGGTTGTTGAGAATCAGCCCCAGCATTTT.

The chain carries TRBV19 and TRBJ2-1, with unresolved D. Germline assignment: CDR1 LNHDA and CDR2 SQIVND (reference sequence). There are 15 residues in the CDR3. Trimming removed 6 bases from V and 0 bases from J, with 12 bases in between. The CDR3 DNA is TGTGCCAGTAGGTCCGGTCCCCGCTCCTACAATGAGCAGTTCTTC. Translating it yields CASRSGPRSYNEQFF.

This chain links TRBV5-1 with TRBJ2-5, with a weak D call TRBD2 (6 bases). Germline lookup yields CDR1 SGHRS and CDR2 YFSETQ. Deletions cut 0 bases from V and 5 bases from J, with 14 bases between. The CDR3 sequence is 15 residues long. CDR3 bases: TGCGCCAGCAGCTTGGCTGGGCGGGAAAGGGAGACCCAGTACTTC. It encodes CASSLAGRERETQYF.

V usage is TRBV5-1 and J usage is TRBJ1-2, with TRBD1 as a possible D gene (6 bases). This CDR3 spans 15 amino acids. V was shortened by 0 bases and J by 0 bases, with 9 bases between the two germline ends. The germline CDR1 and CDR2 sequences are SGHRS and YFSETQ. The CDR3: CASSLEQGSNYGYTF. The CDR3 coding sequence is TGCGCCAGCAGCTTGGAGCAGGGGTCTAACTATGGCTACACCTTC.

The chain combines TRBV29-1 with TRBJ1-2; D is uncertain. CDR1 is SQVTM and CDR2 is ANQGSEA in the germline V gene. Trimming removed 0 bases at V and 6 bases at J, with 20 bases between. The CDR3 is 16 amino acids. The CDR3 region is CSVEDRNRRASNGYTF. Written as DNA, the CDR3 is TGCAGCGTTGAAGATCGTAATAGGAGGGCGTCGAATGGCTACACCTTC.

The J gene is TRBJ1-2, the V gene TRBV6-1, with 8 bases fitting TRBD1. V was pared by 6 bases and J by 8 bases, with 8 bases of the junction left unmatched. Germline CDR1 MNHNS, CDR2 SASEGT. This CDR3 has 13 amino acids. The CDR3 spells CASSPGGAEGYTF. The CDR3, as DNA: TGTGCCAGCAGCCCAGGGGGCGCGGAGGGCTACACCTTC.

The gene calls are TRBV19 and TRBJ2-4; TRBD1 aligns across 10 bases. CDR1 and CDR2 (germline): LNHDA, SQIVND (reference sequence). The V and J ends lost 4 bases and 7 bases, in that order; junction bases with no gene match: 7. The CDR3 has 15 amino acids. This CDR3 reads CASSTGQGYGNIQYF. The CDR3 DNA sequence: TGTGCCAGTAGTACGGGACAGGGGTATGGTAACATTCAGTACTTC.

The table lists this clone with a few counts. Here the CDR3 reads CASSDVRIGRVTEAFF. In DNA, the CDR3 is TGTGCCAGCAGTGATGTTCGGATAGGCCGGGTCACTGAAGCTTTCTTT. J is TRBJ1-1 and V is TRBV25-1; D is undetermined. Germline values: CDR1 MGHDK, CDR2 SYGVNS. The CDR3 runs 16 residues. The V and J ends lost 3 bases and 4 bases respectively, with 18 bases between them.

V is TRBV30 and J is TRBJ2-7; D unclear. CDR1 is GTSNPN, CDR2 SVGIG, per germline (reference sequence). This CDR3 is built from 12 residues. Trimming stripped 0 bases from V and 6 bases from J, with 9 bases between. In DNA, the CDR3 is TGTGCCTGGAGTGTACTGCCCGGCGAGCAGTACTTC. As protein: CAWSVLPGEQYF.

The V call is TRBV18, the J call TRBJ1-5; no definite D call. The CDR3 runs to 14 residues. Germline V gene lookup returns CDR1 KGHSH and CDR2 LQKENI. Trimming left V 5 bases short and J 0 bases short, with 8 bases between. In nucleotides, the CDR3 is TGTGCCAGCTCATCGGACTATAGCAATCAGCCCCAGCATTTT. Its translation: CASSSDYSNQPQHF.

CDR3: CATSDFSGAQYF. As DNA, the CDR3 is TGTGCCACCAGTGACTTCTCAGGGGCCCAGTACTTC. The chain uses TRBV24-1 and TRBJ2-5, with D possibly matching TRBD1 (6 bases). The CDR3 consists of 12 residues. CDR1 and CDR2 (germline): KGHDR, SFDVKD. V was shortened by 4 bases and J by 9 bases, with 11 bases between the two germline ends.

This chain connects TRBV30 to TRBJ2-3, with 11 bases aligning to TRBD2. J gave up 6 bases and V 3 bases, and 5 bases lay outside the gene matches. This CDR3 has 14 residues. The germline V gene encodes CDR1 GTSNPN and CDR2 SVGIG (reference sequence). The CDR3 DNA follows: TGTGCCTGGAGACTAGCGGGAGCTGGGGATACGCAGTATTTT. It translates to CAWRLAGAGDTQYF.

The gene calls are TRBV6-5 and TRBJ1-2; D perhaps matches TRBD1 (5 bases). Trimming stripped 2 bases from V and 4 bases from J, with 14 bases between. Germline V lookup: CDR1 MNHEY, CDR2 SVGAGI. This CDR3 is built from 15 residues. CDR3 loop: CASSYGGWSSYGYTF. DNA of the CDR3: TGTGCCAGCAGTTACGGGGGGTGGTCCTCCTATGGCTACACCTTC.